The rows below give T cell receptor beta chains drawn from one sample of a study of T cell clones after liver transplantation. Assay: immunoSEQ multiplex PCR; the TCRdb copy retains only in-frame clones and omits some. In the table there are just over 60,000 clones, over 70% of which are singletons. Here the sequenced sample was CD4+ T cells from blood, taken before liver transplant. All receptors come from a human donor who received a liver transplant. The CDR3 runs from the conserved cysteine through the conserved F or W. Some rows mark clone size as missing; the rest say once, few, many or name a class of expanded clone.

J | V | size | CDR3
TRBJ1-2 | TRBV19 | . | CASSYGGYGYTF
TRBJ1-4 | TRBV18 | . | CASSPYRQTGEKLFF
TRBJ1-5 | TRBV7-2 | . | CASSLGWGGHQPQHF
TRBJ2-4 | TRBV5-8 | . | CASSFTGANIQYF
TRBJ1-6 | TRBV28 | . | CASSYPQSMNSPLHF
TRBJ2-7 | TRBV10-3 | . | CAIEGQGHEQYF
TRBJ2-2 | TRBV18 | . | CASSPTRQGGFTGELFF
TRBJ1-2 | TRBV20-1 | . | CSAPGGGGYTF
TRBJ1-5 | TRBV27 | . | CASSFGSGGNQPQHF
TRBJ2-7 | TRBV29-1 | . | CSVVGGDGSYEQYF
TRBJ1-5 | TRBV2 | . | CASSRQENQPQHF
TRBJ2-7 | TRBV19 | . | CASRKGDGSYEQYF
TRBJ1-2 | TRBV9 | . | CASSITRGNYGYTF
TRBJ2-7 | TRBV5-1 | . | CASSPRGQNYEQYF
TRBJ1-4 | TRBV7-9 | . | CASSFSGSSPNEKLFF
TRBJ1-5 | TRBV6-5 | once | CASSYSGRDQPQHF
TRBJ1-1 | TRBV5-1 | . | CASSLARGSTEAFF
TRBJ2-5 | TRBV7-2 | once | CASSPIDMEGAQYF
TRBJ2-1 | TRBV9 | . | CASSQPGQGAVNEQFF
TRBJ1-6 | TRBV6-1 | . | CASSEWAGNSPLHF
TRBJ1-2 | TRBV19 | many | CASSIDVYGYTF
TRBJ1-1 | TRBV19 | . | CASSIHQGNTEAFF
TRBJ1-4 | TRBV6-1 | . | CASMGQSNEKLFF
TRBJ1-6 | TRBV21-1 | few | CASSKGRGRGNSPLHF
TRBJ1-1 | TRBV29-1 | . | CSVQQGANTEAFF
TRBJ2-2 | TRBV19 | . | CACNLGLSTGELFF
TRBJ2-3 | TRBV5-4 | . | CASGTGNTDTQYF
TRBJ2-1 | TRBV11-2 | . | CASSSTSGGINEQFF
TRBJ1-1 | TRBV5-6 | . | CASSQIVKTGNTEAFF
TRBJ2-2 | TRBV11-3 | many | CASSLSANTGELFF
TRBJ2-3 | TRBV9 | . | CASSVSGGATDTQYF
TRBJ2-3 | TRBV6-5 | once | CASSYQRASSTDTQYF
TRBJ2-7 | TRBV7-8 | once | CASSSRQEMKQYF
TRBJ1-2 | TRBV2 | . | CASLGTGGMHGYTF
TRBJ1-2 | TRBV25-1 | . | CASSRGYGYTF
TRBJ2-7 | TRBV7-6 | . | CASSPVGTGPYEQYF
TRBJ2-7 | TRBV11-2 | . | CASSWDRGEQYF
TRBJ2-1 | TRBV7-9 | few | CASSSLEGASYYNEQFF
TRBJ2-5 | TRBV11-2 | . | CASSRLLVLQETQYF
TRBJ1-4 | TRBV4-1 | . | CASSRQGATNEKLFF
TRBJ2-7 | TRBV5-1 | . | CASSFGQGGYEQYF
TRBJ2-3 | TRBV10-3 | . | CAISGTQTSTDTQYF
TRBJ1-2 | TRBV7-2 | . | CASSSDGVYGYTF
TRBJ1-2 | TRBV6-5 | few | CASSFTQAFYGYTF
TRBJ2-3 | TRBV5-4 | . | CASSFKGADTQYF
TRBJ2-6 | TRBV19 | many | CASSIGQGVSGANVLTF
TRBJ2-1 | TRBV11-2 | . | CASSLGAGRHNEQFF
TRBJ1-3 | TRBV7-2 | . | CASSLGGRRGIYF
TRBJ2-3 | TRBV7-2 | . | CASSLGRPGGPDTQYF
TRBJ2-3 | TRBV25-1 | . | CASSEEYTQYF
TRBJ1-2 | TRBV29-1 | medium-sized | CSVQDGYTF
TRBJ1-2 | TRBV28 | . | CASSPTGGYGYTF
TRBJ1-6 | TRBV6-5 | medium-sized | CASSLRDSPLHF